The 7 T cell receptor beta chains below were found in one sample sequenced in a study of T cell responses to AZD1222 COVID-19 vaccine. Using immunoSEQ multiplex PCR, the repertoire was profiled, and TCRdb retains in-frame clones only, with some absent. This sample has approximately 120,000 clones; more than 70% occur once, and the top ten carry 4.2%. Sample: peripheral blood, taken on day 0 of AZD1222 vaccination. Receptor source: an adult in good health.

This chain links TRBV7-2 with TRBJ1-5; D remains unclear. The V end was cut by 4 bases, the J end by 5 bases, with 9 bases between. The CDR3 is 13 amino acids. Germline CDR1 SGHTA, CDR2 FQGNSA. The CDR3 DNA is TGTGCCAGCAGCTCACAAAGCGATCAGCCCCAGCATTTT. It specifies CASSSQSDQPQHF. Using reference TRBV7-2 and TRBJ1-5 for the parts outside the CDR3, the full variable domain is GAGVSQSPSNKVTEKGKDVELRCDPISGHTALYWYRQSLGQGLEFLIYFQGNSAPDKSGLPSDRFSAERTGGSVSTLTIQRTQQEDSAVYLCASSSQSDQPQHFGDGTRLSIL.

This clone was seen only once. The chain uses TRBV7-6 and TRBJ2-5, with TRBD2 matching 16 bases. The J segment lost 3 bases and the V segment lost 5 bases, leaving 3 bases of the junction unmatched. The CDR3 sequence is 16 residues long. Germline V gives CDR1 SGHVS, CDR2 FNYEAQ. As DNA, the CDR3 is TGTGCCAGCAGCGCGGGACTAGCGGGGGGGGAAGAGACCCAGTACTTC. It yields the protein CASSAGLAGGEETQYF. Based on the CDR3 plus reference TRBV7-6 and TRBJ2-5, the full variable domain is GAGVSQSPRYKVTKRGQDVALRCDPISGHVSLYWYRQALGQGPEFLTYFNYEAQQDKSGLPNDRFSAERPEGSISTLTIQRTEQRDSAMYRCASSAGLAGGEETQYFGPGTRLLVL.

The V call is TRBV5-6, the J call TRBJ2-1; 7 bases are shared with TRBD1. V was pared by 2 bases and J by 4 bases, with 3 bases of the junction left unmatched. Per the germline V gene, CDR1 is SGHDT and CDR2 is YYEEEE. The CDR3 is 14 residues long. The CDR3 DNA follows: TGTGCCAGCAGCTTCGGGACAGTATACAATGAGCAGTTCTTC. It yields the protein CASSFGTVYNEQFF.

Here the CDR3 reads CASSLARDSPLHF. The CDR3 DNA sequence: TGTGCCAGCAGCTTGGCCCGGGATTCACCCCTCCACTTT. This rearrangement joins TRBV5-6 to TRBJ1-6; unclear D gene. CDR3 length equals 13 residues. Germline loops: CDR1 SGHDT, CDR2 YYEEEE. V gave up 0 bases and J gave up 8 bases, with 6 bases separating them.

The V gene is TRBV11-3, the J gene TRBJ2-5, with a possible D match to TRBD2 (6 bases). Germline V gene lookup returns CDR1 SGHNT and CDR2 YENEEA. The CDR3 has 12 amino acids. V shed 8 bases and J shed 3 bases, with 10 bases lying between them. The CDR3 DNA reads as TGTGCCAGCTCATGGGGGGAAGAGACCCAGTACTTC. Translation: CASSWGEETQYF. Looking up the rest from reference TRBV11-3 and TRBJ2-5 gives the full variable domain: EAGVVQSPRYKIIEKKQPVAFWCNPISGHNTLYWYLQNLGQGPELLIRYENEEAVDDSQLPKDRFSAERLKGVDSTLKIQPAELGDSAVYLCASSWGEETQYFGPGTRLLVL.

This chain joins TRBV4-1 and TRBJ2-7; 9 bases are shared with TRBD2. In germline, CDR1 is MGHRA, CDR2 YSYEKL. The CDR3 loop spans 15 amino acids. After removal of 3 bases from V and 4 bases from J, the junction contained 7 bases not matched to a gene. The DNA of the CDR3 is TGCGCCAGCAGCCAGATGGGACTAGCTCAATACGAGCAGTACTTC. It specifies CASSQMGLAQYEQYF.

The chain combines TRBV2 with TRBJ1-2; D not resolved. CDR3 length: 16 amino acids. The V end lost 3 bases, the J end lost 6 bases, and 20 bases lay between the germline ends. Germline CDR1 is SNHLY and CDR2 is FYNNEI. For the CDR3, the DNA is TGTGCCAGCAGTGAGGGATTGAGGGAATTGAGTGATGGCTACACCTTC. Translating it yields CASSEGLRELSDGYTF.